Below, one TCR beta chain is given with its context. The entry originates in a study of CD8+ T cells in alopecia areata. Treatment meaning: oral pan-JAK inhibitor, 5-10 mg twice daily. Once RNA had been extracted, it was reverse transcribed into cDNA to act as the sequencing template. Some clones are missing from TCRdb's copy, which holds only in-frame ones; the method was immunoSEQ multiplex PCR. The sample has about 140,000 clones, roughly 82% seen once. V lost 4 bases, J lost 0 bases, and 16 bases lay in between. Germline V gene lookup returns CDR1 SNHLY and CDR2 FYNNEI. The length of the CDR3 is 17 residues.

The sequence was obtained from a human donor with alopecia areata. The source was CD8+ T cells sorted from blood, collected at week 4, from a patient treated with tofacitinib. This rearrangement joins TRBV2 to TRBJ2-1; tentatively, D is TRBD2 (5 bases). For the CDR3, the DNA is TGTGCCAGCAGTGGCTCTACCAGCGGCTACTCCTACAATGAGCAGTTCTTC. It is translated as CASSGSTSGYSYNEQFF.